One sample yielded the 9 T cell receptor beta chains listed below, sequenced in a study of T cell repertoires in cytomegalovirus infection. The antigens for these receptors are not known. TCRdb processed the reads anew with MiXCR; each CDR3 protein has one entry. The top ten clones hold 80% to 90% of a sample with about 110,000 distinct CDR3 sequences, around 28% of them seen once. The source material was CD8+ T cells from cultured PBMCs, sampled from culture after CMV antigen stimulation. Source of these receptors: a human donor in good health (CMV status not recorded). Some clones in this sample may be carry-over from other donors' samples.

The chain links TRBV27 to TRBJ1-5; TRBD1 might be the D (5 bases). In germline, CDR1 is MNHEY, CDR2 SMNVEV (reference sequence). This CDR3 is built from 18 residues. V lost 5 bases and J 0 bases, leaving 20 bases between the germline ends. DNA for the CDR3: TGTGCCAGCAGTCCGCGGGACGGAGCGGTGTATAGCAATCAGCCCCAGCATTTT. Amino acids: CASSPRDGAVYSNQPQHF.

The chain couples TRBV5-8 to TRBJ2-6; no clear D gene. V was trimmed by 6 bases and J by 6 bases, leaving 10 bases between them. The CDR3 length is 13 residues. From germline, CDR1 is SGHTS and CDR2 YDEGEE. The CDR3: CASTPQMANVLTF. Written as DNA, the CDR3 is TGTGCCAGCACCCCGCAGATGGCCAACGTCCTGACTTTC.

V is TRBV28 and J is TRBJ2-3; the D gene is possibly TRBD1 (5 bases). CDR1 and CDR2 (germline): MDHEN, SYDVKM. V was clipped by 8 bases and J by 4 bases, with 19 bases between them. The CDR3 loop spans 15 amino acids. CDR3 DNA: TGTGCCAGCGTCTTCAGGGTTGGGGCCCCAGATACGCAGTATTTT. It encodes CASVFRVGAPDTQYF.

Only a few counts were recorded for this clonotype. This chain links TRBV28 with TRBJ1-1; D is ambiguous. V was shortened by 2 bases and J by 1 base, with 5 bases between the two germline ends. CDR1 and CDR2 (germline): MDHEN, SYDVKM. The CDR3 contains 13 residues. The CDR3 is CASSLSWNTEAFF. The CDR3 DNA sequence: TGTGCCAGCAGTTTAAGTTGGAACACTGAAGCTTTCTTT.

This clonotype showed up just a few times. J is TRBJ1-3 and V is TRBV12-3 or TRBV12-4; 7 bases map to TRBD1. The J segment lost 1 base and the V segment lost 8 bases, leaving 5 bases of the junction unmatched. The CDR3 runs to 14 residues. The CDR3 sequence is CASHRQGSGNTIYF. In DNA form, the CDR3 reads TGTGCCAGCCACCGACAGGGTTCTGGAAACACCATATATTTT.

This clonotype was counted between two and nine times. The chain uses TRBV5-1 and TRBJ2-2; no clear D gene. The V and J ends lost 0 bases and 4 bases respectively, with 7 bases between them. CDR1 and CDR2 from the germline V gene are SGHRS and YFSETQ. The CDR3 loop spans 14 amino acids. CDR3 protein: CASSLEVATGELFF. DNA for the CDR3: TGCGCCAGCAGCTTGGAAGTAGCCACCGGGGAGCTGTTTTTT.

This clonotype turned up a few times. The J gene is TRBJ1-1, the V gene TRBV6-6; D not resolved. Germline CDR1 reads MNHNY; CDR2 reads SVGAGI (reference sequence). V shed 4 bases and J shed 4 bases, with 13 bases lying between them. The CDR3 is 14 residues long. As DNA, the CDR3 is TGTGCCAGCAGTTCAGCCGGGCGAGGCACTGAAGCTTTCTTT. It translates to CASSSAGRGTEAFF.

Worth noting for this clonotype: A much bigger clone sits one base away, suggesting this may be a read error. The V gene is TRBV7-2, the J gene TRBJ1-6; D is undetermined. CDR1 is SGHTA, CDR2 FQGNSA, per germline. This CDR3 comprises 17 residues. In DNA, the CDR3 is TGTGCCAGCAGCTTAGCGAATAGGCAGTTGTTTAATCCACCCCTCCACTTT. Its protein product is CASSLANRQLFNPPLHF.

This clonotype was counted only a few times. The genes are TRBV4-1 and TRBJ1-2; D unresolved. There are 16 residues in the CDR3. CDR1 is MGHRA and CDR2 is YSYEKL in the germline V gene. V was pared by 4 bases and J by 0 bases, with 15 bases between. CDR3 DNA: TGCGCCAGCAGCCGAGAAAGTGCAGAGGCTAACTATGGCTACACCTTC. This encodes CASSRESAEANYGYTF.